This T cell receptor beta chain was captured by sequencing in a study of beta chain features in type 1 diabetes. Germline CDR1 is LNHDA and CDR2 is SQIVND (reference sequence). V lost 6 bases and J lost 1, with 13 bases in between. The CDR3 runs 14 residues. Expressed TCRB transcripts got sequenced, as all isolated RNA was reverse transcribed. The method was immunoSEQ multiplex PCR; TCRdb's version includes in-frame clones alone and lacks a portion of them. Of 250,000 to 350,000 clones in the sample, 11% were seen once. The chain links TRBV19 to TRBJ2-7; D perhaps matches TRBD2 (6 bases). This receptor was obtained from a woman aged 25 to 39 in good health. Material: naive CD4+ T cells from blood. DNA of the CDR3: TGTGCCAGTAGATACCGGGACTCTTCCTACGAGCAGTACTTC. This gives the protein CASRYRDSSYEQYF.